This T cell receptor beta chain comes out of a study of CD8+ T cells in alopecia areata. Regarding the study as a whole: Normal scalp had lower clonality than lesional scalp, with alopecia totalis/universalis lesions showing this most strongly. Mouse data revealed clearer TCR sharing than patient data did, a gap possibly tied to HLA. Normal-skin resident alphabeta T cells also appear among scalp sample sequences.

It was cDNA, reverse transcribed from extracted RNA, that served as the sequencing template. Here immunoSEQ multiplex PCR was the method, and the copy in TCRdb shows in-frame clones only, minus some. The table lists about 110,000 clones, 58% of them singletons, with about 23% in the top ten. This clone appeared a single time. Antigen specificity is unknown. Germline CDR1 SGHRS, CDR2 YFSETQ. The CDR3 sequence is 14 residues long. V lost 1 base to trimming and J lost 3 bases, with 10 bases between them. The sequencing input was NKG2D-low CD8+ T cells sorted from blood. The source is a human donor with alopecia areata. This chain joins TRBV5-1 and TRBJ1-2; D is unclear. CDR3 sequence: CASSLSDGDYGYTF. The DNA for the CDR3 is TGCGCCAGCAGCTTGTCCGACGGTGACTATGGCTACACCTTC.